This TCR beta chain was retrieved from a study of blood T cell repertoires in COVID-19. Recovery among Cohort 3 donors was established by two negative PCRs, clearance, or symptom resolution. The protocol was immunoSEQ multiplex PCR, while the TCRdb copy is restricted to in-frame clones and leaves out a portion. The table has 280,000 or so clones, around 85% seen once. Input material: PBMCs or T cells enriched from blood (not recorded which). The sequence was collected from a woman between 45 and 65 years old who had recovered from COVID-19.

The CDR3 sequence: CASKDRGYETQYF. DNA of the CDR3: TGTGCCAGTAAGGACAGGGGGTATGAGACCCAGTACTTC. This chain connects TRBV19 to TRBJ2-5; 10 positions agree with TRBD1. Germline V gene lookup returns CDR1 LNHDA and CDR2 SQIVND (reference sequence). CDR3 length: 13 residues. Germline trimming cut 7 bases from V and 5 bases from J; bases unmatched to any gene: 4.